This T cell receptor beta chain is from a study of T cell repertoires in cytomegalovirus infection (dated by TCRdb to the late 2010s). The study in broad terms: Peptide stimulations targeted recently identified HLA-C-restricted CMV epitopes, whose presentation resists viral immunomodulation, together with well-studied HLA-B-restricted epitopes. The HLA type of each donor mattered for the analysis, because public TCR beta signatures pointed to carriage of CMV infection along with the matching HLA type.

The treatment or condition label for this specimen denotes: in vitro stimulation with specific CMV peptide epitopes to enrich CMV-specific T cells. What the study reported, not specific to this receptor: The ex vivo response was dominated by HLA-C-restricted CMV-specific TCR beta clonotypes, which also provided the single most frequent clonotype in two of eight donors. In both this cohort and an independent cohort of more than 350 donors, the cumulative frequency of public TCR beta family members distinguished carriers of CMV infection plus the relevant HLA type.

This clonotype has a count of ten or more. Its antigen is not yet known. No clone much larger than this one lies a single base away; base qualities are absent. Sequencing used an Illumina HiSeq 1500. TCRdb passed the public sequencing reads through fastp at Q25 and MiXCR, retaining productive beta sequences. Entries are consolidated by CDR3 protein sequence, retaining the most common genes and DNA. The sample records more than 110,000 distinct CDR3 sequences, around 30% of which are singletons. The top ten clonotypes cover around 50% of the sample. Sequenced here: CD8+ T cells from cultured PBMCs, sampled from culture after CMV antigen stimulation. The clonotype originates from a human donor in good health (CMV status not recorded). Some clones in this sample may be carry-over from other donors' samples.

CDR3 reads: CASSYSGGYGDTQYF. In nucleotide form, the sequence is TGTGCCAGCAGCTACAGCGGGGGGTATGGAGATACGCAGTATTTT. The receptor chain draws on TRBV7-2 and TRBJ2-3, with 9 bases in between that match TRBD2. From its cysteine to its phenylalanine, the CDR3 spans 15 amino acids. Only the CDR3 DNA is retained, 45 bases long and in frame from the first base. Sequences SGHTA (CDR1) and FQGNSA (CDR2) are obtained from the germline V gene. Trimming takes 4 bases off V and 5 bases off J; junction bases not matched to a gene: 7.